Listed below are T cell receptor beta chains from one sample, sequenced in a study of PD-1 blockade in classical Hodgkin lymphoma. TCRdb's table, derived via immunoSEQ multiplex PCR, lists solely in-frame clones and lacks some. The sample includes approximately 6,800 clones, 80% of them seen just once. The sample was CD4+ T cells from blood, taken at baseline. These receptors came from a human donor with classical Hodgkin lymphoma. Each CDR3 is given with its conserved first and last residue. D genes are given only for firm matches. Size values are once, few and many counts, or a class for expanded clones, and some rows have none.

v_gene	d_gene	j_gene	abundance	CDR3nt	CDR3aa
TRBV15	TRBD2	TRBJ2-1	.	TGTGCCACCAGCAGAGGTAGACCTAGCGGGACGGATGAGCAGTTCTTC	CATSRGRPSGTDEQFF
TRBV29-1	TRBD1	TRBJ2-7	.	TGCAGCGTAGTTACAGGGGGCCTCTACGAGCAGTACTTC	CSVVTGGLYEQYF
TRBV27	.	TRBJ1-2	few	TGTGCCAGCAGTTTCACAGGGAACTATGGCTACACCTTC	CASSFTGNYGYTF
TRBV29-1	TRBD1	TRBJ2-7	.	TGCAGCGTTGACGACACAGGGGCCGAGCAGTACTTC	CSVDDTGAEQYF
TRBV10-3	.	TRBJ2-7	.	TGTGCCATCGCCGGACAGAGCTCCTACGAGCAGTACTTC	CAIAGQSSYEQYF
TRBV7-9	.	TRBJ2-6	.	TGTGCCAGCAGCTTACGGGGAGCTGGGGCCAACGTCCTGACTTTC	CASSLRGAGANVLTF
TRBV4-1	TRBD2	TRBJ2-7	.	TGCGCCAGCAGCCGCGGGACTAGCGGGAATTCGTACGAGCAGTACTTC	CASSRGTSGNSYEQYF
TRBV7-2	.	TRBJ1-2	.	TGTGCCAGCAGCTTAGGCGGGACGGGGAACTATGGCTACACCTTC	CASSLGGTGNYGYTF
TRBV10-3	.	TRBJ2-3	.	TGTGCCATCAGTGAGTCGGGGAGACCAGATACGCAGTATTTT	CAISESGRPDTQYF
TRBV13	.	TRBJ2-5	.	TGTGCCAGCAGTGCCACAGGGACTGGGTTCCAAGAGACCCAGTACTTC	CASSATGTGFQETQYF
TRBV19	TRBD2	TRBJ2-3	.	TGTGCCAGTAGTATTGGACGAGCGGGAGGGCCGCGTGAGACAGATACGCAGTATTTT	CASSIGRAGGPRETDTQYF
TRBV27	.	TRBJ1-4	.	TGTGCCAGCAGTAGGGACCAAGGGGAAAAACTGTTTTTT	CASSRDQGEKLFF
TRBV6-1	.	TRBJ1-4	once	TGTGCCAGCAGTGAAACATCTAATGAAAAACTGTTTTTT	CASSETSNEKLFF
TRBV29-1	.	TRBJ1-1	few	TGCAGCGCGGCCGGGGTTGACAATGAAGCTTTCTTT	CSAAGVDNEAFF
TRBV11-3	TRBD2	TRBJ2-2	.	TGTGCCAGCAGCTTCAGACTAGCGGGAGCAGAGGAGCTGTTTTTT	CASSFRLAGAEELFF
TRBV7-2	.	TRBJ2-3	.	TGTGCCAGCAGCCGCCGCGGTTTAGCGCTTCCAGATACGCAGTATTTT	CASSRRGLALPDTQYF
TRBV11-2	TRBD2	TRBJ2-1	.	TGTGCCAGCAGAACGCCGGGACTAGCGACCAATGAGCAGTTCTTC	CASRTPGLATNEQFF
TRBV15	.	TRBJ2-1	.	TGTGCCACCAGCAGACCTGGGACAGAGCAGTTCTTC	CATSRPGTEQFF
TRBV6-1	TRBD1	TRBJ1-4	.	TGTGCCAGCTCGGACAGGGTATCAGAAAAACTGTTTTTT	CASSDRVSEKLFF
TRBV20-1	.	TRBJ1-2	.	TGCATGGCGGAAAATCTCTATGGCTACACCTTC	CMAENLYGYTF
TRBV9	.	TRBJ2-7	.	TGTGCCAGCAGCGTAGACGGTGTCACCTCCTACGAGCAGTACTTC	CASSVDGVTSYEQYF
TRBV11-2	.	TRBJ2-7	large	TGTGCCAGCAGCTTAGTCGGCAGGGGTTACGAGCAGTACTTC	CASSLVGRGYEQYF
TRBV6-6	.	TRBJ1-2	.	TGTGCCAGCAGTACACCCCAGGAGTTAGTTGGCTACACCTTC	CASSTPQELVGYTF
TRBV5-5	TRBD1	TRBJ1-4	.	TGTGCCAGCAGCTCCGGGTGGACAGGGGCAGGGGAAAAACTGTTTTTT	CASSSGWTGAGEKLFF